Listed here are 30 T cell receptor beta chains from one sample, sequenced in a study of post-analysis software for immune sequencing data. Study-wide points: There were roughly 5 TRBV segments more frequent in patients than controls, and TRBV5-6, TRBV5-1 and TRBV20-1 were among them.

Their antigen targets remain unknown. Prepared libraries of TCR beta cDNA carried unique molecular identifiers. TCRdb re-derived calls from the PCR reads in MiXCR, one entry per CDR3 protein. The top ten hold 0.56% of the sample, which has hundreds of thousands of distinct CDR3 sequences, 30% seen once. Sequenced material: blood. The receptors come from a girl aged 5 to 17 with multiple sclerosis.

The chain combines TRBV29-1 with TRBJ2-1; D is undetermined. Looked up from germline, CDR1 is SQVTM and CDR2 is ANQGSEA. This CDR3 region has 12 residues. Trimming cost V 7 bases and J 4 bases, with 11 bases left between them. CDR3 sequence: CSGDVRYNEQFF. The CDR3 nucleotides read TGCAGCGGTGATGTGCGATACAATGAGCAGTTCTTC.

This chain links TRBV4-3 with TRBJ2-7; D may be TRBD1 (5 bases). V was clipped by 0 bases and J by 4 bases, with 19 bases between them. CDR1 LGHNA and CDR2 YSLEER come from the germline V gene. The CDR3 sequence is 17 residues long. This chain's CDR3 is CASSQESGARVGYEQYF. The CDR3 DNA follows: TGCGCCAGCAGCCAAGAGTCAGGCGCCAGGGTTGGTTACGAGCAGTACTTC.

The chain carries TRBV2 and TRBJ2-2; 8 bases match TRBD2. Trimming at V came to 8 bases and at J to 4 bases, leaving 9 bases not matched to a gene. The length of the CDR3 is 15 residues. CDR1 and CDR2 (germline): SNHLY, FYNNEI. This CDR3 is CASAGRTSLTGELFF. CDR3 DNA: TGTGCCAGCGCCGGACGGACTAGCCTCACCGGGGAGCTGTTTTTT.

This clonotype was detected a few times. V gene TRBV27 combines with J gene TRBJ2-1; D is possibly TRBD1 or TRBD2 (5 bases each). CDR3 length: 13 residues. CDR1 MNHEY and CDR2 SMNVEV come from the germline V gene (reference sequence). V shed 2 bases and J shed 8 bases, with 10 bases lying between them. CDR3 sequence: CASSLGASYEQFF. In nucleotides, the CDR3 is TGTGCCAGCAGTTTAGGGGCTAGCTATGAGCAGTTCTTC.

The chain joins TRBV12-5 to TRBJ2-1; 13 bases fit TRBD2. The CDR3 spans 15 residues. The V and J ends lost 5 bases and 9 bases, in that order; junction bases with no gene match: 7. The germline CDR1 and CDR2 sequences are LGHNT and FRNRAP. CDR3 nucleotide sequence: TGTGCTAGTGGTCCTACTAGCGGGGGGGCCAGTGAGCAGTTCTTC. Amino acid sequence: CASGPTSGGASEQFF.

Concerning this clonotype: This may stem from a read error, because a much larger clone lies one nucleotide away. The rearrangement joins TRBV20-1 to TRBJ2-4, with D tentatively TRBD1 (6 bases). The J call may be incorrect, as the DNA end agrees better with TRBJ2-7. This CDR3 contains 13 residues. Germline loops: CDR1 DFQATT, CDR2 SNEGSKA (reference sequence). CDR3 sequence reads: CSSDRDTSYEQYF. Written as DNA, the CDR3 is TGCAGTTCTGACCGGGACACTTCCTACGAGCAGTACTTC.

The chain has TRBV7-2 and TRBJ2-1; TRBD2 aligns across 10 bases. Per germline, CDR1 SGHTA and CDR2 FQGNSA. The CDR3 loop spans 15 amino acids. V dropped 5 bases and J dropped 8; count of bases not matched to a gene: 9. This CDR3 is CASSPLAGRGDEQFF. DNA for the CDR3: TGTGCCAGCAGCCCACTAGCGGGGCGAGGGGATGAGCAGTTCTTC.

About this clonotype itself: One junction end disagrees with the germline gene, perhaps due to a read error. Written as DNA, the CDR3 is TGTACCACCAGCAGAGAGGGGGGCACAGATACGCAGTATTTT. This codes for CTTSREGGTDTQYF. The V and J genes are TRBV15 and TRBJ2-3; D possibly corresponds to TRBD1 (6 bases). Looked up from germline, CDR1 is LNHNV and CDR2 is YYDKDF (reference sequence). CDR3 length equals 14 residues.

CDR3 DNA sequence: TGTGCCAGCAGCTTCTCGGGAATGAACACTGAAGCTTTCTTT. Amino acid sequence: CASSFSGMNTEAFF. The V gene is TRBV7-2, the J gene TRBJ1-1; D is undetermined. CDR1 and CDR2 (germline): SGHTA, FQGNSA. Trimming took 3 bases from V and 0 from J, leaving 8 bases between them. The CDR3 extends over 14 amino acids.

The rearrangement joins TRBV11-3 to TRBJ2-1; 7 bases are shared with TRBD2. The trim removed 5 bases at V and 6 bases at J, leaving 10 bases unmatched. The CDR3 has 15 residues. From germline, CDR1 is SGHNT and CDR2 YENEEA. Written as DNA, the CDR3 is TGTGCCAGCAGCGCCCGGGCGGGAGTCAGCAATGAGCAGTTCTTC. It specifies CASSARAGVSNEQFF.

This sequence joins TRBV5-1 and TRBJ2-5, with TRBD2 identical over 16 bases. This CDR3 has 18 residues. Trimming cost V 5 bases and J 7 bases; bases outside gene matches: 14. The germline V gene encodes CDR1 SGHRS and CDR2 YFSETQ. Here the CDR3 DNA reads TGCGCCAGCAGAGGGACTAGCGGGGGGGTTATACAAGAGTGGACCCAGTACTTC. Amino acid sequence: CASRGTSGGVIQEWTQYF.

This clonotype has a handful of counts. This chain uses TRBV25-1 with TRBJ2-7; maybe TRBD2 (6 bases). V was pared by 3 bases and J by 5 bases, with 23 bases between. Germline CDR1 reads MGHDK; CDR2 reads SYGVNS. The CDR3 extends over 17 amino acids. The CDR3 DNA reads TGTGCCAGCAGTGAGCCCGACGGGACTCCCGAGGGGAACGAGCAGTACTTC. It yields the protein CASSEPDGTPEGNEQYF.

This clonotype was observed many times. The V and J genes are TRBV7-9 and TRBJ2-7, with D perhaps matching TRBD2 (6 bases). Trimming stripped 6 bases from V and 1 base from J, with 19 bases between. Per germline, CDR1 SEHNR and CDR2 FQNEAQ (reference sequence). The CDR3 is 16 residues long. The CDR3 coding sequence is TGTGCCAGCAGTTACCCCCTAGCGACTGCGTCCTACGAGCAGTACTTC. As protein: CASSYPLATASYEQYF.

The V call is TRBV2, the J call TRBJ2-1; no firm D call. The ends were cut back, 10 bases at V and 0 bases at J, with 13 bases in the middle. Per germline, CDR1 SNHLY and CDR2 FYNNEI. The CDR3 runs to 14 residues. For the CDR3, the DNA is TGTGCCAACCGTCGGTTGAGCTCCTACAATGAGCAGTTCTTC. It yields the protein CANRRLSSYNEQFF.

The chain links TRBV11-2 to TRBJ1-1; D call uncertain. V lost 5 bases and J lost 7, with 8 bases in between. This CDR3 comprises 11 residues. Germline V gene sequence: CDR1 SGHAT, CDR2 FQNNGV. The CDR3 reads CASSPGNEAFF. Here the CDR3 DNA reads TGTGCCAGCAGCCCGGGGAATGAAGCTTTCTTT.

This clonotype has just a few counts. The chain carries TRBV3-1 and TRBJ2-3; D is perhaps TRBD1 (5 bases). Germline CDR1 is LGHDT and CDR2 is YNNKEL (reference sequence). CDR3 length: 16 residues. Trimming removed 0 bases at V and 4 bases at J, with 14 bases between. The CDR3 region has the DNA TGTGCCAGCAGCCAAGATTTAGGGGCTGGATCAGATACGCAGTATTTT. This encodes CASSQDLGAGSDTQYF.

In its sample, this clonotype was seen many times. This chain links TRBV10-3 with TRBJ2-5, with D possibly being TRBD1 or TRBD2 (5 bases each). CDR3 size: 16 residues. Germline V gene sequence: CDR1 ENHRY, CDR2 SYGVKD. The V end was cut by 5 bases, the J end by 3 bases, with 19 bases between. The CDR3 DNA is TGTGCCATCAGTAGAACCGGGACCGCAGGGAAAGAGACCCAGTACTTC. Protein sequence: CAISRTGTAGKETQYF.

The chain couples TRBV15 to TRBJ2-3; TRBD2 might be the D (5 bases). Trimming removed 6 bases at V and 14 bases at J, with 18 bases between. The CDR3 length is 12 residues. Germline loops: CDR1 LNHNV, CDR2 YYDKDF (reference sequence). The CDR3 DNA follows: TGTGCCACCAGGGAGGACTCTGAAAAACTGTATTTT. Protein product: CATREDSEKLYF.

The rearrangement uses TRBV12-3 or TRBV12-4 and TRBJ1-6; D not resolved. The CDR3 is made up of 12 amino acids. V lost 4 bases and J lost 7, with 5 bases in between. For the CDR3, the DNA is TGTGCCAGCAGTTGGGTAAATTCACCCCTCCACTTT. This sequence encodes CASSWVNSPLHF.

The V and J genes are TRBV6-1 and TRBJ1-2; 9 positions match TRBD1. Trimming took 8 bases from V and 3 from J; bases not matched to a gene: 7. This CDR3 spans 14 amino acids. In germline, CDR1 is MNHNS, CDR2 SASEGT. CDR3 in DNA: TGTGCCAGCTCTCCGAACAGGGGGCACTATGGCTACACCTTC. This sequence encodes CASSPNRGHYGYTF.

This clonotype was counted only a few times. The rearrangement joins TRBV4-1 to TRBJ2-3, with 13 nucleotides matching TRBD2. This CDR3 comprises 16 residues. The V gene end was trimmed by 1 base and the J gene end by 6 bases; junction bases not matched to a gene: 4. CDR1 and CDR2 (germline): MGHRA, YSYEKL. The CDR3 DNA follows: TGCGCCAGCAGCCAAGGGGGACTAGCGGGATCTGATACGCAGTATTTT. Its protein product is CASSQGGLAGSDTQYF.

The chain joins TRBV6-5 to TRBJ2-1; the match to TRBD2 covers 7 bases. Germline V gene sequence: CDR1 MNHEY, CDR2 SVGAGI. This CDR3 spans 14 amino acids. V shed 5 bases, J shed 5 bases, and the junction held 6 bases outside the gene matches. CDR3 nucleotide sequence: TGTGCCAGCAGTCTGAGCGGGGCCCACAATGAGCAGTTCTTC. Translating gives CASSLSGAHNEQFF.

This rearrangement joins TRBV11-2 to TRBJ2-4; D is perhaps TRBD1 (5 bases). TRBJ2-7 explains the end of the DNA better; the J call may be wrong. From germline, CDR1 is SGHAT and CDR2 FQNNGV. There are 13 residues in the CDR3. The CDR3 region is CASSIYDRFEQYF. CDR3 bases: TGTGCCAGCAGCATCTATGACAGATTCGAGCAGTACTTC.

CDR3 coding DNA: TGTGCCAGCAACCCACACTATCGTGATACGCAGTATTTT. Translation: CASNPHYRDTQYF. V is TRBV11-2 and J is TRBJ2-3; D remains unclear. The CDR3 contains 13 residues. V lost 7 bases to trimming and J lost 6 bases, with 14 bases between them. Germline CDR1 is SGHAT and CDR2 is FQNNGV.

The chain combines TRBV7-2 with TRBJ2-1, with 7 bases that match TRBD1. The CDR3 covers 15 residues. Germline CDR1 is SGHTA and CDR2 is FQGNSA. V lost 6 bases, J lost 8 bases, and 13 bases stayed unmatched. The CDR3 nucleotides are TGTGCCAGCAGTTTCACCTTGGACAGGCGGGATGAGCAGTTCTTC. Its translation is CASSFTLDRRDEQFF. Complete variable domain (other parts from reference TRBV7-2 and TRBJ2-1): GAGVSQSPSNKVTEKGKDVELRCDPISGHTALYWYRQSLGQGLEFLIYFQGNSAPDKSGLPSDRFSAERTGGSVSTLTIQRTQQEDSAVYLCASSFTLDRRDEQFFGPGTRLTVL.

In the case of this clonotype: This sequence may be a read error, since a much larger clone differs from it by one base. V gene TRBV20-1 combines with J gene TRBJ2-1; D ambiguous. This CDR3 has 12 amino acids. Trimming pared 4 bases from V and 5 bases from J, leaving 9 bases between. Germline values: CDR1 DFQATT, CDR2 SNEGSKA (reference sequence). CDR3 coding DNA: TGCAGTGCTACCGGAGTCAACAATGAGCAGTTCTTC. Translating it yields CSATGVNNEQFF.

The CDR3 bases are TGTGCCAGCAGGCTGGCTCGGACAGGGGGAACAGATACGCAGTATTTT. Translation gives CASRLARTGGTDTQYF. The chain combines TRBV6-5 with TRBJ2-3; 10 bases are shared with TRBD1. Germline-derived CDR1 and CDR2 are MNHEY and SVGAGI. With 6 bases clipped from V and 3 bases from J, the junction kept 9 bases outside the gene matches. The CDR3 sequence is 16 residues long.

The chain links TRBV29-1 to TRBJ1-1; D not resolved. With 1 base removed from V and 7 bases from J, the gap between germline ends came to 4 bases. In germline, CDR1 is SQVTM, CDR2 ANQGSEA. CDR3 length: 10 residues. As DNA, the CDR3 is TGCAGCGTTGAAGGCCATGAAGCTTTCTTT. Amino acids: CSVEGHEAFF. The full variable domain, in which reference TRBV29-1 and TRBJ1-1 provide the parts outside the CDR3, is SAVISQKPSRDICQRGTSLTIQCQVDSQVTMMFWYRQQPGQSLTLIATANQGSEATYESGFVIDKFPISRPNLTFSTLTVSNMSPEDSSIYLCSVEGHEAFFGQGTRLTVV.

The chain is built from TRBV28 and TRBJ1-5, with TRBD1 matching 7 bases. The trim removed 6 bases at V and 6 bases at J, leaving 11 bases unmatched. Germline assignment: CDR1 MDHEN and CDR2 SYDVKM. This CDR3 has 15 residues. CDR3 sequence reads: CASRETGREGQPQHF. The DNA for the CDR3 is TGTGCCAGCAGGGAGACAGGGAGGGAGGGTCAGCCCCAGCATTTT.

The genes are TRBV5-1 and TRBJ2-7; TRBD1 matches at 10 bases. J was trimmed by 7 bases and V by 0 bases; bases with no gene match: 7. The CDR3 covers 15 residues. Germline assignment: CDR1 SGHRS and CDR2 YFSETQ. This CDR3 reads CASSLGRQGAGEQYF. CDR3 in DNA: TGCGCCAGCAGCTTGGGCCGACAGGGGGCAGGTGAGCAGTACTTC.